This T cell receptor beta chain was captured by sequencing in a study of OX40 agonist ivuxolimab in advanced cancers. Study details: Head and neck, renal cell, melanoma or hepatocellular carcinoma were the cancers that dose-escalation patients had. It was permissible to have had prior anti-PD-1, anti-PD-L1 or anti-CTLA-4 therapy, and around 43% had some.

The method was immunoSEQ multiplex PCR; TCRdb's version includes in-frame clones alone and lacks a portion of them. This table holds around 80,000 clones, roughly 86% found once. Study results and limitations: Clonal expansion was seen in CD4+ and CD8+ blood T cells by week 6 at 0.1 to 3.0 mg/kg.

This clone was seen a single time. Its antigen is not known. Trimming left V 6 bases short and J 1 base short, with 12 bases between. Germline V gene sequence: CDR1 SQVTM, CDR2 ANQGSEA. The CDR3 covers 13 residues. This TCR derives from an adult with an advanced solid tumor such as melanoma, head and neck, liver or kidney cancer. The sample here was CD4+ or CD8+ T cells sorted from blood, taken in a trial of the OX40 agonist ivuxolimab. The chain couples TRBV29-1 to TRBJ2-5; possibly TRBD1 or TRBD2 for D (5 bases each). CDR3 region: CSVDEGLQETQYF. CDR3 bases: TGCAGCGTCGATGAGGGGCTCCAAGAGACCCAGTACTTC.